These 26 T cell receptor beta chains were sequenced from one sample in a study of T-cell memory formation after mild COVID-19. From the 5' RACE reads, TCRdb called clonotypes with MiXCR, one entry per CDR3 protein. The repertoire includes about 320,000 distinct CDR3 sequences, 13% to 15% of them detected once, and 21% sits in the top ten. The sequencing sample was made of PBMCs or a T cell subset sorted from them (not recorded which). All receptors derive from a man aged 18 to 29 who had mild COVID-19 (a few samples of this study predate the infection). Cell type and time point are not known.

This chain connects TRBV18 to TRBJ1-1; D gene unclear. The V and J ends lost 2 bases and 0 bases respectively, with 7 bases between them. CDR1 is KGHSH, CDR2 LQKENI, per germline. This CDR3 spans 14 amino acids. DNA of the CDR3: TGTGCCAGCTCACCAAGCGGAATGAACACTGAAGCTTTCTTT. Residues: CASSPSGMNTEAFF.

This clonotype turned up a few times. CDR3 in DNA: TGTGCCAGCAGGGGGCTCTCGAGTGGGGAGACCCAGTACTTC. It encodes CASRGLSSGETQYF. V is TRBV28 and J is TRBJ2-5, with a weak D call TRBD1 (5 bases). V was pared by 6 bases and J by 5 bases, with 16 bases between. The CDR3 has 14 amino acids. CDR1 and CDR2 from the germline V gene are MDHEN and SYDVKM.

The chain carries TRBV6-2 or TRBV6-3 and TRBJ2-5; 8 bases are a match to TRBD2. CDR1 is MNHEY and CDR2 is SVGEGT in the germline V gene. V trimming: 2 bases; J trimming: 1 base; junction bases outside the gene matches: 3. The CDR3 contains 15 residues. The CDR3 loop reads CASSYTSGTQETQYF. CDR3 sequence (DNA): TGTGCCAGCAGTTACACTAGCGGAACCCAAGAGACCCAGTACTTC.

The chain is built from TRBV28 and TRBJ2-3, with D tentatively TRBD2 (6 bases). V was pared by 10 bases and J by 6 bases, with 20 bases between. Per the germline V gene, CDR1 is MDHEN and CDR2 is SYDVKM. CDR3 length equals 14 residues. The CDR3 region is CATRGPRTRDTQYF. The CDR3 region has the DNA TGTGCCACGCGGGGTCCCCGGACTCGCGATACGCAGTATTTT. Together with reference TRBV28 and TRBJ2-3, the CDR3 gives the full variable domain: DVKVTQSSRYLVKRTGEKVFLECVQDMDHENMFWYRQDPGLGLRLIYFSYDVKMKEKGDIPEGYSVSREKKERFSLILESASTNQTSMYLCATRGPRTRDTQYFGPGTRLTVL.

The chain is built from TRBV5-1 and TRBJ2-5; 7 bases are a match to TRBD2. The germline CDR1 and CDR2 sequences are SGHRS and YFSETQ. CDR3 length: 15 residues. After removal of 3 bases from V and 1 base from J, the junction contained 6 bases not matched to a gene. In DNA, the CDR3 is TGCGCCAGCAGCTGGGGTAGCGGGTCCCAAGAGACCCAGTACTTC. This encodes CASSWGSGSQETQYF.

This chain connects TRBV5-5 to TRBJ1-4; TRBD1 agrees at 8 bases. From germline, CDR1 is SGHKS and CDR2 YYEKEE (reference sequence). The ends lost 1 base at V and 6 bases at J; junction bases unmatched: 2. This CDR3 is 14 amino acids long. The CDR3 region has the DNA TGTGCCAGCAGCTTGATACAGGGGGATGAAAAACTGTTTTTT. This encodes CASSLIQGDEKLFF.

Judged by abundance, this clonotype is medium-sized. V gene TRBV12-3 or TRBV12-4 combines with J gene TRBJ1-2; D is undetermined. V gave up 4 bases and J gave up 7 bases, with 13 bases separating them. The CDR3 loop spans 13 amino acids. CDR3 loop: CASSSNGFGGYTF. DNA for the CDR3: TGTGCCAGCAGTTCCAATGGTTTCGGTGGCTACACCTTC.

The chain couples TRBV9 to TRBJ1-2, with D unclear. With 0 bases removed from V and 2 bases from J, the gap between germline ends came to 11 bases. This CDR3 has 15 amino acids. The germline CDR1 and CDR2 sequences are SGDLS and YYNGEE. The CDR3 loop reads CASSVELRTNYGYTF. Here the CDR3 DNA reads TGTGCCAGCAGCGTAGAACTCCGGACCAACTATGGCTACACCTTC.

The rearrangement joins TRBV5-5 to TRBJ1-1, with TRBD1 matching 10 bases. CDR3 length: 12 amino acids. Looked up from germline, CDR1 is SGHKS and CDR2 is YYEKEE (reference sequence). Germline trimming cut 5 bases from V and 11 bases from J; bases unmatched to any gene: 6. Written as DNA, the CDR3 is TGTGCCAGCAGACCGACAGGGGGCACGGCTTTCTTT. The encoded protein is CASRPTGGTAFF.

This clonotype was detected only a few times. The J gene is TRBJ2-3, the V gene TRBV5-1; TRBD2 agrees at 14 bases. The CDR3 extends over 17 amino acids. The J segment lost 4 bases and the V segment lost 4 bases, leaving 8 bases of the junction unmatched. Germline V gene data show CDR1 as SGHRS and CDR2 as YFSETQ. Here the CDR3 DNA reads TGCGCCAGCAGCAAAGGACTAGCGGGGGGCGGATCAGATACGCAGTATTTT. It is translated as CASSKGLAGGGSDTQYF. The variable domain in full, completed from reference TRBV5-1 and TRBJ2-3, reads KAGVTQTPRYLIKTRGQQVTLSCSPISGHRSVSWYQQTPGQGLQFLFEYFSETQRNKGNFPGRFSGRQFSNSRSEMNVSTLELGDSALYLCASSKGLAGGGSDTQYFGPGTRLTVL.

CDR3 in amino acids: CSAHTYNEQFF. The DNA of the CDR3 is TGCAGCGCTCATACCTACAATGAGCAGTTCTTC. The V and J genes are TRBV29-1 and TRBJ2-1; no clear D. Looked up from germline, CDR1 is SQVTM and CDR2 is ANQGSEA. The V end lost 7 bases, the J end lost 2 bases, and 6 bases lay between the germline ends. The CDR3 length is 11 residues.

This clonotype was recorded at least ten times. The chain joins TRBV20-1 to TRBJ2-5; D is undetermined. CDR1 is DFQATT and CDR2 is SNEGSKA in the germline V gene (reference sequence). The CDR3 length is 13 residues. Trimming pared 6 bases from V and 7 bases from J, leaving 18 bases between. This chain's CDR3 is CSASGSLGRTQYF. In nucleotides, the CDR3 is TGCAGTGCGAGTGGGTCGCTCGGGCGGACCCAGTACTTC.

This clonotype was seen more than once but under ten times. The J gene is TRBJ1-2, the V gene TRBV6-6; 11 bases line up with TRBD1. The CDR3 has 16 amino acids. Germline CDR1 reads MNHNY; CDR2 reads SVGAGI (reference sequence). Losses at the gene ends were 2 bases for V and 7 bases for J; bases not matched to a gene: 9. DNA of the CDR3: TGTGCCAGCAGTTACCAGGACAGGGGGCAGGATGGTGGCTACACCTTC. Protein product: CASSYQDRGQDGGYTF.

This clonotype was found a few times. This chain links TRBV6-5 with TRBJ1-5; D gene ambiguous. There are 14 residues in the CDR3. Germline V CDR1 and CDR2: MNHEY, SVGAGI. V lost 0 bases and J 6 bases, leaving 9 bases between the germline ends. The CDR3 spells CASSYSGKSQPQHF. The CDR3 DNA sequence: TGTGCCAGCAGTTACTCTGGGAAAAGTCAGCCCCAGCATTTT.

This chain links TRBV5-4 with TRBJ1-1, with a weak D call TRBD1 (5 bases). V gave up 0 bases and J gave up 5 bases, with 11 bases separating them. This CDR3 spans 14 amino acids. Germline CDR1 and CDR2: SGHNT and YYREEE (reference sequence). The DNA for the CDR3 is TGTGCCAGCAGCTTGGAGGGACTGCGAACTGAAGCTTTCTTT. This sequence encodes CASSLEGLRTEAFF.

The chain links TRBV7-2 to TRBJ2-3; maybe TRBD1 (6 bases). The germline CDR1 and CDR2 sequences are SGHTA and FQGNSA. Between the trimmed V and J ends, which lost 4 bases and 2 bases, there was a span of 13 bases. The CDR3 spans 15 residues. This CDR3 is CASSSTGYHTDTQYF. The CDR3 DNA follows: TGTGCCAGCAGCTCCACAGGGTACCACACAGATACGCAGTATTTT.

The genes are TRBV7-2 and TRBJ2-5; D is undetermined. This CDR3 region has 13 residues. The V gene lost 5 bases and the J gene lost 4 bases, with 11 bases spanning the gap. Germline V gene sequence: CDR1 SGHTA, CDR2 FQGNSA. CDR3 sequence: CASSLYRAETQYF. The CDR3 nucleotides are TGTGCCAGCAGCCTTTACAGAGCAGAGACCCAGTACTTC. Combining the CDR3 with reference TRBV7-2 and TRBJ2-5 gives the whole variable domain GAGVSQSPSNKVTEKGKDVELRCDPISGHTALYWYRQSLGQGLEFLIYFQGNSAPDKSGLPSDRFSAERTGGSVSTLTIQRTQQEDSAVYLCASSLYRAETQYFGPGTRLLVL.

This clonotype appeared a few times. The chain employs TRBV24-1 and TRBJ1-2; D is uncertain. Trimming took off 2 bases at V and 9 bases at J, with 12 bases between the two ends. Per germline, CDR1 KGHDR and CDR2 SFDVKD. This CDR3 is 13 amino acids long. CDR3 nucleotide sequence: TGTGCCACCAGTGATTCGGATGGGGTTAGCTACACCTTC. This sequence encodes CATSDSDGVSYTF.

This clonotype has just a few counts. The CDR3 spells CASSVQAGGSETQYF. CDR3 in DNA: TGTGCCAGCAGCGTACAAGCGGGGGGTTCAGAGACCCAGTACTTC. The chain employs TRBV9 and TRBJ2-5; 9 bases are a match to TRBD2. CDR1 and CDR2 from the germline V gene are SGDLS and YYNGEE. Trimming removed 1 base from V and 4 bases from J; junction bases left unmatched: 5. This CDR3 contains 15 residues.

The chain is built from TRBV20-1 and TRBJ2-7; 10 positions match TRBD1. The ends lost 5 bases at V and 2 bases at J; junction bases unmatched: 6. The CDR3 consists of 14 residues. Germline V lookup: CDR1 DFQATT, CDR2 SNEGSKA (reference sequence). In DNA, the CDR3 is TGCAGTGCTTCCGGGACAGGGGTACCCTACGAGCAGTACGTC. Its translation is CSASGTGVPYEQYV.

This clonotype occurred many times. The CDR3 loop is CASSLRTRDSRQYF. CDR3 nucleotide sequence: TGTGCCAGCAGCCTACGAACCCGGGACTCCCGGCAGTACTTC. The chain has TRBV12-3 or TRBV12-4 and TRBJ2-7; D is perhaps TRBD2 (6 bases). With 6 bases removed from V and 9 bases from J, the gap between germline ends came to 21 bases. This CDR3 is 14 amino acids long.

The chain links TRBV7-9 to TRBJ1-4, with a possible D match to TRBD1 (5 bases). The CDR3 runs 15 residues. V lost 4 bases to trimming and J lost 0 bases, with 9 bases between them. The germline CDR1 and CDR2 sequences are SEHNR and FQNEAQ (reference sequence). The CDR3 region has the DNA TGTGCCAGCAGCTCCAGAGGGGCAACTAATGAAAAACTGTTTTTT. It codes for CASSSRGATNEKLFF.

V is TRBV5-1 and J is TRBJ1-1, with D perhaps matching TRBD1 (6 bases). V dropped 1 base and J dropped 1 base, with 11 bases sitting between them. The CDR3 spans 15 residues. Germline CDR1 SGHRS, CDR2 YFSETQ. DNA for the CDR3: TGCGCCAGCAGCTTGCTTAGGACAGAGAACACTGAAGCTTTCTTT. This translates into CASSLLRTENTEAFF.

This clonotype was found a few times. The chain joins TRBV28 to TRBJ2-6, with D unclear. The CDR3 sequence is 13 residues long. The germline gives CDR1 MDHEN, CDR2 SYDVKM. V was cut by 3 bases and J by 12 bases, with 12 bases left in between. The DNA of the CDR3 is TGTGCCAGCAGTTTTCAGCCCACCGGCGTCCTGACTTTC. This translates into CASSFQPTGVLTF.

The sample holds a few counts of this clonotype. The chain employs TRBV5-1 and TRBJ1-2, with D perhaps TRBD1 (5 bases). Germline CDR1 SGHRS, CDR2 YFSETQ. CDR3 length: 14 amino acids. V shed 0 bases and J shed 3 bases, with 9 bases lying between them. This CDR3 reads CASSLGRADYGYTF. In DNA, the CDR3 is TGCGCCAGCAGCTTGGGCAGGGCGGACTATGGCTACACCTTC.

This clonotype has more than one count but fewer than ten. The chain has TRBV6-5 and TRBJ1-5; D might be TRBD1 (5 bases). The ends were cut back, 6 bases at V and 2 bases at J, with 14 bases in the middle. The CDR3 is 15 amino acids. CDR1 is MNHEY and CDR2 is SVGAGI in the germline V gene. This chain's CDR3 is CASSLTAGGNQPQHF. CDR3 bases: TGTGCCAGCAGCCTGACAGCAGGAGGCAATCAGCCCCAGCATTTT.